Following are 18 T cell receptor beta chains from one sample sequenced in a study of shared clonotypes between healthy human individuals. TCRdb's copy holds only in-frame clones and misses some; the assay was immunoSEQ multiplex PCR. The table shows some 2.3 million clones, with over 85% occurring only once. The sample comprised naive CD4+ T cells from PBMCs. Stated subset: CD45RA+ positively selected. The receptor source for this set is a man in his late teens or twenties in good health. Some clones in this sample may be carry-over from other donors' samples.

V usage is TRBV18 and J usage is TRBJ2-2; no definite D call. CDR3 length: 16 amino acids. Trimming took off 3 bases at V and 0 bases at J, with 11 bases between the two ends. Per the germline V gene, CDR1 is KGHSH and CDR2 is LQKENI. CDR3 protein: CASSPMTTPNTGELFF. In DNA, the CDR3 is TGTGCCAGCTCACCGATGACAACCCCGAACACCGGGGAGCTGTTTTTT.

Only one count was recorded for this clone. V is TRBV27 and J is TRBJ1-6, with D possibly TRBD1 on 6 matching bases. The CDR3 runs 16 residues. With 6 bases removed from V and 0 bases from J, the gap between germline ends came to 12 bases. The germline V gene encodes CDR1 MNHEY and CDR2 SMNVEV (reference sequence). CDR3 residues: CASRFDRSSYNSPLHF. The CDR3 nucleotides are TGTGCCAGCAGGTTCGACAGGAGCTCCTATAATTCACCCCTCCACTTT.

This rearrangement joins TRBV28 to TRBJ2-7, with D possibly TRBD1 on 6 matching bases. Trimming stripped 8 bases from V and 2 bases from J, with 16 bases between. The CDR3 sequence is 14 residues long. Germline CDR1 MDHEN, CDR2 SYDVKM. The CDR3 DNA reads as TGTGCCAGCGGGGAACAGGGTAGGGCCTACGAGCAGTACTTC. The encoded protein is CASGEQGRAYEQYF.

V gene TRBV28 combines with J gene TRBJ1-2, with D hard to call. The CDR3 runs to 13 residues. V dropped 6 bases and J dropped 4 bases, with 12 bases sitting between them. Germline V gene lookup returns CDR1 MDHEN and CDR2 SYDVKM. The CDR3 protein is CASSPVRGYGYTF. The CDR3 coding sequence is TGTGCCAGCAGCCCCGTACGAGGCTATGGCTACACCTTC.

The CDR3: CASSLLDGLQGELFF. CDR3 nucleotides: TGTGCCAGCTCACTCCTGGACGGACTACAAGGGGAGCTGTTTTTT. The chain uses TRBV18 and TRBJ2-2, with D tentatively TRBD2 (6 bases). This CDR3 is built from 15 residues. Per germline, CDR1 KGHSH and CDR2 LQKENI. Trimming shortened V by 4 bases and J by 8 bases, and 17 bases separated the two germline ends.

This chain joins TRBV2 and TRBJ2-7; 8 bases fit TRBD1. Germline loops: CDR1 SNHLY, CDR2 FYNNEI. This CDR3 spans 13 amino acids. V gave up 4 bases and J gave up 5 bases; unmatched junction bases: 4. Here the CDR3 reads CASSGQGRHEQYF. Written as DNA, the CDR3 is TGTGCCAGCAGTGGACAGGGGAGACACGAGCAGTACTTC.

The chain joins TRBV6-1 to TRBJ2-7; the D gene is possibly TRBD1 (5 bases). The CDR3 totals 12 residues. The V and J ends lost 8 bases and 4 bases respectively, with 12 bases between them. The V gene's germline CDR1 is MNHNS and CDR2 SASEGT. For the CDR3, the DNA is TGTGCCAGCCAGGGTGCGACTTACGAGCAGTACTTC. This translates into CASQGATYEQYF.

Regarding this clone: Other DNA sequences of this sample code for an identical CDR3. The chain uses TRBV5-1 and TRBJ2-5; TRBD1 is a possible D gene (5 bases). V lost 0 bases and J lost 0, with 6 bases in between. In germline, CDR1 is SGHRS, CDR2 YFSETQ. This CDR3 spans 14 amino acids. The CDR3 bases are TGCGCCAGCAGCTTGGCAGGGAACCAAGAGACCCAGTACTTC. Translation: CASSLAGNQETQYF.

The gene calls are TRBV28 and TRBJ2-7; the match to TRBD2 covers 10 bases. Per the germline V gene, CDR1 is MDHEN and CDR2 is SYDVKM. Trimming cost V 6 bases and J 4 bases; bases outside gene matches: 12. The CDR3 contains 16 residues. The CDR3: CASSPNRASGSYEQYF. Here the CDR3 DNA reads TGTGCCAGCAGCCCAAACAGGGCTAGCGGGAGTTACGAGCAGTACTTC.

The V gene is TRBV27, the J gene TRBJ1-4; D perhaps matches TRBD1 (5 bases). Germline V CDR1 and CDR2: MNHEY, SMNVEV (reference sequence). Trimming removed 6 bases at V and 8 bases at J, with 16 bases between. This CDR3 region has 14 residues. The CDR3 spells CASSPNGEGEKLFF. In DNA form, the CDR3 reads TGTGCCAGCAGCCCTAATGGGGAGGGGGAAAAACTGTTTTTT.

The chain couples TRBV5-1 to TRBJ2-7; D may be TRBD2 (6 bases). The germline gives CDR1 SGHRS, CDR2 YFSETQ. The V end lost 1 base, the J end lost 1 base, and 12 bases lay between the germline ends. The CDR3 is made up of 15 amino acids. CDR3 protein: CASSLLGLSSYEQYF. In DNA form, the CDR3 reads TGCGCCAGCAGCTTGTTGGGACTGTCATCCTACGAGCAGTACTTC.

CDR3 DNA: TGTGCCAGCAGCTTAGTCAGTGGCTATGGCTACACCTTC. It specifies CASSLVSGYGYTF. This chain uses TRBV11-1 with TRBJ1-2; no definite D call. This CDR3 is 13 amino acids long. Germline CDR1 is SGHAT and CDR2 is FQDESV (reference sequence). V lost 1 base, J lost 4 bases, and 7 bases lay in between.

The V gene is TRBV28, the J gene TRBJ1-1, with 9 positions matching TRBD1. The CDR3 length is 16 residues. Germline lookup yields CDR1 MDHEN and CDR2 SYDVKM. V trimming: 7 bases; J trimming: 1 base; junction bases outside the gene matches: 10. The CDR3: CASITGGAGGNTEAFF. In nucleotides, the CDR3 is TGTGCCAGCATCACAGGGGGCGCGGGTGGGAACACTGAAGCTTTCTTT.

The chain employs TRBV11-2 and TRBJ2-2, with 8 bases that match TRBD1. The CDR3 is 14 residues long. Losses at the gene ends were 5 bases for V and 6 bases for J; bases not matched to a gene: 5. Germline V gene lookup returns CDR1 SGHAT and CDR2 FQNNGV. The CDR3 DNA reads TGTGCCAGCAGCCTGGACAGGGACGCCGGGGAGCTGTTTTTT. Translation: CASSLDRDAGELFF.

V is TRBV7-8 and J is TRBJ2-7; TRBD2 agrees at 9 bases. Trimming cost V 1 base and J 0 bases; bases outside gene matches: 10. The CDR3 is 18 residues long. CDR1 is SGHVS and CDR2 is FQNEAQ in the germline V gene. CDR3 amino acids: CASSLVSGLAGSSYEQYF. The CDR3 DNA follows: TGTGCCAGCAGCTTAGTCTCCGGGCTAGCGGGAAGCTCCTACGAGCAGTACTTC.

The CDR3 here is CASSQPGTPLAKNIQYF. CDR3 DNA: TGCGCCAGCAGTCAACCAGGGACACCACTAGCCAAAAACATTCAGTACTTC. J is TRBJ2-4 and V is TRBV23-1; TRBD1 is a possible D gene (6 bases). TRBV23-1 is an ORF; its function is uncertain. The CDR3 sequence is 17 residues long. Trimming left V 2 bases short and J 0 bases short, with 14 bases between.

This rearrangement joins TRBV27 to TRBJ1-2; TRBD1 is a possible D gene (5 bases). V gave up 0 bases and J gave up 3 bases, with 14 bases separating them. This CDR3 region has 16 residues. Germline loops: CDR1 MNHEY, CDR2 SMNVEV (reference sequence). DNA for the CDR3: TGTGCCAGCAGTTTATCGAGGGCCGGGGGTGACTATGGCTACACCTTC. It is translated as CASSLSRAGGDYGYTF.

Remarks on this clone: Other DNA sequences of this sample code for an identical CDR3. The rearrangement uses TRBV7-2 and TRBJ1-1; D call uncertain. V was shortened by 1 base and J by 1 base, with 7 bases between the two germline ends. This CDR3 has 14 residues. Germline CDR1 reads SGHTA; CDR2 reads FQGNSA. CDR3 coding DNA: TGTGCCAGCAGCTTAGGGCGAGGGAACACTGAAGCTTTCTTT. Translation: CASSLGRGNTEAFF.